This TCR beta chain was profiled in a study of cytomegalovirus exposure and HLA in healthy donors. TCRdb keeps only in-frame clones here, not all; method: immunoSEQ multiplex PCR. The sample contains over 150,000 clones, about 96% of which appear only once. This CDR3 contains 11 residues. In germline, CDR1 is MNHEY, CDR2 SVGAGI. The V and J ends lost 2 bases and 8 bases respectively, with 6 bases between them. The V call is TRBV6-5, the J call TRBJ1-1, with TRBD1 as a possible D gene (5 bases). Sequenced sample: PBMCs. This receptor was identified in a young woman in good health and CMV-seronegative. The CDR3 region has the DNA TGTGCCAGCAGTTACGCAGGGGAAGCTTTCTTT. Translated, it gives CASSYAGEAFF.